This T cell receptor beta chain was identified in a study of graft-versus-host responses after intestinal transplantation. The study, taken as a whole, reports: Those patients showing graft-donor T cell macrochimerism displayed high graft-versus-host to host-versus-graft clonal ratios in allografts.

CDR1 MNHNY and CDR2 SVGAGI come from the germline V gene (reference sequence). The CDR3 totals 15 residues. V shed 2 bases and J 9 bases; nucleotides not matched to a gene: 7. Method: immunoSEQ multiplex PCR; TCRdb's copy keeps in-frame clones and lacks some. The data hold 60,000 to 90,000 clones, with about nine tenths observed a single time. To note about this clone: No antigen is known for it.

This sequence joins TRBV6-6 and TRBJ2-1, with 10 nucleotides matching TRBD2. This TCR came from a human donor who received an intestinal transplant. Sequenced here: unstimulated CD8+ T cells sorted from spleen or lymph node cells, sampled before intestinal transplant. CDR3 DNA: TGTGCCAGCAGTTACGTTCTAGCGGGGGCCGGTGAGCAGTTCTTC. Translating it yields CASSYVLAGAGEQFF.